This entry describes one T cell receptor (beta chain). This sample stems from a study of cytomegalovirus exposure and HLA in healthy donors. The CDR3 sequence is 14 residues long. V lost 6 bases, J lost 8 bases, and 7 bases stayed unmatched. Germline V gene data show CDR1 as LNHDA and CDR2 as SQIVND (reference sequence). The PCR made use of 60 Vbeta and 13 Jbeta primers. TCRdb's copy holds only in-frame clones and misses some; the assay was immunoSEQ multiplex PCR. The sample includes 60,000 to 90,000 clones, around 70% of them seen just once. The receptor's source is a man in his forties in good health and CMV-seropositive. Sequencing input: PBMCs. V gene TRBV19 combines with J gene TRBJ1-4; 9 nucleotides agree with TRBD1. The CDR3 sequence is CASRTTGGREKLFF. The CDR3 DNA reads TGTGCCAGTAGAACAACAGGGGGCAGGGAAAAACTGTTTTTT.